The rows below give T cell receptor beta chains drawn from one sample of a study of cytomegalovirus exposure and HLA in healthy donors. Here immunoSEQ multiplex PCR was the method, and the copy in TCRdb shows in-frame clones only, minus some. Among roughly 70,000 clones listed, 94% were seen once. The sequenced sample was PBMCs. The source is a young man in good health and CMV-seropositive. CDR3s include the opening cysteine and the closing phenylalanine or tryptophan. D genes are given only for firm matches. Size is omitted from some rows. Given values are once, few, many or a class for expanded clones.

J gene: TRBJ1-5; clone size: NA; D gene: NA; V gene: TRBV4-1; CDR3 protein: CASSQERNQPQHF; CDR3 DNA: TGCGCCAGCAGCCAAGAGAGAAATCAGCCCCAGCATTTT
J gene: TRBJ2-1; clone size: NA; D gene: NA; V gene: TRBV7-8; CDR3 protein: CASSWVGTTEQFF; CDR3 DNA: TGTGCCAGCAGCTGGGTGGGGACAACTGAGCAGTTCTTC
J gene: TRBJ2-1; clone size: once; D gene: TRBD2; V gene: TRBV30; CDR3 protein: CAWKFRLAGEGEQFF; CDR3 DNA: TGTGCCTGGAAATTTAGGCTAGCGGGAGAGGGGGAGCAGTTCTTC
J gene: TRBJ2-3; clone size: NA; D gene: TRBD2; V gene: TRBV2; CDR3 protein: CASSGGGFTVAGEGTDTQYF; CDR3 DNA: TGTGCCAGCAGTGGGGGGGGGTTCACGGTAGCGGGAGAAGGAACAGATACGCAGTATTTT
J gene: TRBJ2-2; clone size: NA; D gene: TRBD1; V gene: TRBV19; CDR3 protein: CASSITGGAGGELFF; CDR3 DNA: TGTGCCAGTAGTATAACAGGGGGCGCGGGCGGGGAGCTGTTTTTT
J gene: TRBJ2-7; clone size: NA; D gene: NA; V gene: TRBV6-1; CDR3 protein: CASSFQGSSREQYF; CDR3 DNA: TGTGCCAGCAGTTTTCAGGGGTCGTCGAGGGAGCAGTACTTC
J gene: TRBJ2-3; clone size: NA; D gene: NA; V gene: TRBV19; CDR3 protein: CASSILAGSSTDTQYF; CDR3 DNA: TGTGCCAGTAGTATACTGGCAGGTTCTAGCACAGATACGCAGTATTTT
J gene: TRBJ2-4; clone size: NA; D gene: NA; V gene: TRBV9; CDR3 protein: CASSLSGGLAKNIQYF; CDR3 DNA: TGTGCCAGCAGCCTCTCGGGGGGCTTGGCCAAAAACATTCAGTACTTC
J gene: TRBJ2-1; clone size: NA; D gene: NA; V gene: TRBV6-1; CDR3 protein: CASLIGVNEQFF; CDR3 DNA: TGTGCCAGCTTAATTGGAGTCAATGAGCAGTTCTTC
J gene: TRBJ2-7; clone size: NA; D gene: NA; V gene: TRBV18; CDR3 protein: CASSRAGLFYEQYF; CDR3 DNA: TGTGCCAGCTCCCGCGCGGGACTTTTCTACGAGCAGTACTTC
J gene: TRBJ2-1; clone size: NA; D gene: TRBD2; V gene: TRBV13; CDR3 protein: CASSLGLAGGVAVEQFF; CDR3 DNA: TGTGCCAGCAGCTTAGGACTAGCGGGAGGCGTAGCGGTTGAGCAGTTCTTC
J gene: TRBJ2-7; clone size: NA; D gene: TRBD1; V gene: TRBV4-1; CDR3 protein: CASSQQTGGPYEQYF; CDR3 DNA: TGCGCCAGCAGCCAACAAACAGGGGGTCCCTACGAGCAGTACTTC
J gene: TRBJ1-2; clone size: NA; D gene: NA; V gene: TRBV28; CDR3 protein: CASSLGQGNGGYTF; CDR3 DNA: TGTGCCAGCAGTTTAGGGCAGGGAAATGGGGGCTACACCTTC
J gene: TRBJ1-5; clone size: NA; D gene: TRBD1; V gene: TRBV6-5; CDR3 protein: CASSPDRAQPQHF; CDR3 DNA: TGTGCCAGCAGCCCCGACAGGGCTCAGCCCCAGCATTTT
J gene: TRBJ2-1; clone size: NA; D gene: NA; V gene: TRBV9; CDR3 protein: CASSVGLVAAYNEQFF; CDR3 DNA: TGTGCCAGCAGCGTAGGATTGGTAGCGGCTTACAATGAGCAGTTCTTC
J gene: TRBJ2-3; clone size: NA; D gene: TRBD2; V gene: TRBV28; CDR3 protein: CASTGTSGRTDTQYF; CDR3 DNA: TGTGCCAGTACCGGGACTAGCGGGAGAACAGATACGCAGTATTTT
J gene: TRBJ2-7; clone size: NA; D gene: TRBD2; V gene: TRBV10-3; CDR3 protein: CAIRGGLAGFPALEQYF; CDR3 DNA: TGTGCCATCAGGGGGGGACTAGCGGGATTCCCCGCCCTCGAGCAGTACTTC
J gene: TRBJ1-4; clone size: once; D gene: TRBD1; V gene: TRBV4-1; CDR3 protein: CASSWTGMVEKLFF; CDR3 DNA: TGCGCCAGCAGCTGGACAGGGATGGTTGAAAAACTGTTTTTT
J gene: TRBJ2-7; clone size: NA; D gene: TRBD1; V gene: TRBV30; CDR3 protein: CAWRRRGPAVGEQYF; CDR3 DNA: TGTGCCTGGAGGCGTAGGGGGCCTGCCGTGGGGGAGCAGTACTTC
J gene: TRBJ2-2; clone size: NA; D gene: TRBD2; V gene: TRBV7-6; CDR3 protein: CASSSGGAGGELFF; CDR3 DNA: TGTGCCAGCAGCAGCGGGGGGGCTGGCGGGGAGCTGTTTTTT
J gene: TRBJ1-3; clone size: NA; D gene: TRBD1; V gene: TRBV28; CDR3 protein: CASRAGTGTGNTIYF; CDR3 DNA: TGTGCCAGCAGGGCCGGGACAGGGACTGGAAACACCATATATTTT
J gene: TRBJ2-3; clone size: NA; D gene: TRBD2; V gene: TRBV11-2; CDR3 protein: CASSNSGRARNTQYF; CDR3 DNA: TGTGCCAGCAGCAATAGCGGGAGGGCGCGGAATACGCAGTATTTT
J gene: TRBJ2-7; clone size: NA; D gene: TRBD2; V gene: TRBV28; CDR3 protein: CASSLFLTSGRDSYEQYF; CDR3 DNA: TGTGCCAGCAGTTTATTTCTGACTAGCGGGAGAGATTCCTACGAGCAGTACTTC
J gene: TRBJ2-1; clone size: NA; D gene: NA; V gene: TRBV30; CDR3 protein: CAWSDSGPSYNEQFF; CDR3 DNA: TGTGCCTGGAGCGATAGCGGTCCCTCCTACAATGAGCAGTTCTTC
J gene: TRBJ1-1; clone size: NA; D gene: TRBD1; V gene: TRBV19; CDR3 protein: CASNVYRGPEAFF; CDR3 DNA: TGTGCCAGTAACGTATACAGGGGTCCTGAAGCTTTCTTT
J gene: TRBJ1-1; clone size: NA; D gene: NA; V gene: TRBV7-3; CDR3 protein: CASIKWEGAFF; CDR3 DNA: TGTGCCAGCATCAAATGGGAGGGGGCTTTCTTT
J gene: TRBJ1-3; clone size: NA; D gene: NA; V gene: TRBV7-2; CDR3 protein: CASSLVASANSGNTIYF; CDR3 DNA: TGTGCCAGCAGCTTAGTGGCCAGCGCTAACTCTGGAAACACCATATATTTT
J gene: TRBJ1-1; clone size: NA; D gene: NA; V gene: TRBV6-5; CDR3 protein: CASSTTSGSTEAFF; CDR3 DNA: TGTGCCAGCAGCACGACTTCGGGGAGCACTGAAGCTTTCTTT
J gene: TRBJ2-7; clone size: NA; D gene: NA; V gene: TRBV6-6; CDR3 protein: CASSNRDPSYEQYF; CDR3 DNA: TGTGCCAGCAGTAACAGGGACCCCTCCTACGAGCAGTACTTC
J gene: TRBJ1-5; clone size: NA; D gene: TRBD1; V gene: TRBV18; CDR3 protein: CASSPPGTGSNQPQHF; CDR3 DNA: TGTGCCAGCTCACCACCCGGGACAGGGTCGAATCAGCCCCAGCATTTT
J gene: TRBJ2-1; clone size: NA; D gene: NA; V gene: TRBV29-1; CDR3 protein: CSVESPVSSYNEQFF; CDR3 DNA: TGCAGCGTTGAAAGTCCGGTGAGCTCCTACAATGAGCAGTTCTTC
J gene: TRBJ1-5; clone size: NA; D gene: TRBD1; V gene: TRBV5-6; CDR3 protein: CASSLTGVEGNQPQHF; CDR3 DNA: TGTGCCAGCAGCTTAACAGGGGTAGAAGGAAATCAGCCCCAGCATTTT
J gene: TRBJ2-1; clone size: NA; D gene: NA; V gene: TRBV6-1; CDR3 protein: CATPGKLNEQFF; CDR3 DNA: TGTGCCACCCCGGGGAAATTGAATGAGCAGTTCTTC
J gene: TRBJ1-1; clone size: NA; D gene: NA; V gene: TRBV6-1; CDR3 protein: CASSEGWPEAFF; CDR3 DNA: TGTGCCAGCAGTGAAGGATGGCCTGAAGCTTTCTTT
J gene: TRBJ1-1; clone size: NA; D gene: NA; V gene: TRBV18; CDR3 protein: CASSQVSGNTEAFF; CDR3 DNA: TGTGCCAGCTCACAGGTCTCGGGGAACACTGAAGCTTTCTTT
J gene: TRBJ2-3; clone size: few; D gene: TRBD2; V gene: TRBV6-5; CDR3 protein: CASGGSGGPSTQYF; CDR3 DNA: TGTGCCAGCGGGGGTAGCGGGGGGCCTTCTACGCAGTATTTT
J gene: TRBJ1-1; clone size: NA; D gene: NA; V gene: TRBV30; CDR3 protein: CAWSVLGNTEAFF; CDR3 DNA: TGTGCCTGGAGTGTACTAGGGAACACTGAAGCTTTCTTT
J gene: TRBJ1-2; clone size: NA; D gene: TRBD1; V gene: TRBV19; CDR3 protein: CASSPQGVSGYTF; CDR3 DNA: TGTGCCAGTAGTCCCCAGGGGGTTTCTGGCTACACCTTC
J gene: TRBJ2-1; clone size: NA; D gene: NA; V gene: TRBV7-3; CDR3 protein: CASILVPVNNEQFF; CDR3 DNA: TGTGCCAGCATCCTAGTCCCGGTCAACAATGAGCAGTTCTTC
J gene: TRBJ1-1; clone size: NA; D gene: NA; V gene: TRBV29-1; CDR3 protein: CSVEGQENTEAFF; CDR3 DNA: TGCAGCGTTGAAGGACAGGAGAACACTGAAGCTTTCTTT
J gene: TRBJ1-3; clone size: NA; D gene: NA; V gene: TRBV5-6; CDR3 protein: CASSFKDRSSGNTIYF; CDR3 DNA: TGTGCCAGCAGCTTCAAAGACAGGAGCTCTGGAAACACCATATATTTT
J gene: TRBJ2-7; clone size: NA; D gene: NA; V gene: TRBV6-6; CDR3 protein: CASSYLEFYEQYF; CDR3 DNA: TGTGCCAGCAGTTACTTAGAATTCTACGAGCAGTACTTC
J gene: TRBJ2-7; clone size: NA; D gene: TRBD1; V gene: TRBV30; CDR3 protein: CAWQPDREKNEQYF; CDR3 DNA: TGTGCCTGGCAACCGGACAGGGAAAAGAACGAGCAGTACTTC
J gene: TRBJ2-3; clone size: NA; D gene: NA; V gene: TRBV9; CDR3 protein: CASSPRVQDTQYF; CDR3 DNA: TGTGCCAGCAGCCCTCGGGTCCAAGATACGCAGTATTTT
J gene: TRBJ1-5; clone size: NA; D gene: TRBD1; V gene: TRBV6-1; CDR3 protein: CASLGQSNQPQHF; CDR3 DNA: TGTGCCAGCTTGGGACAGAGCAATCAGCCCCAGCATTTT
J gene: TRBJ1-4; clone size: NA; D gene: NA; V gene: TRBV25-1; CDR3 protein: CASSEWAKLFF; CDR3 DNA: TGTGCCAGCAGTGAATGGGCAAAGCTGTTTTTT
J gene: TRBJ2-7; clone size: NA; D gene: NA; V gene: TRBV7-9; CDR3 protein: CASSPFYEQYF; CDR3 DNA: TGTGCCAGCAGTCCCTTTTACGAGCAGTACTTC
J gene: TRBJ2-3; clone size: NA; D gene: TRBD2; V gene: TRBV30; CDR3 protein: CGGGALAGSTDTQYF; CDR3 DNA: TGTGGGGGGGGAGCACTAGCGGGTAGCACAGATACGCAGTATTTT
J gene: TRBJ2-3; clone size: NA; D gene: NA; V gene: TRBV25-1; CDR3 protein: CASSESTDTSTDTQYF; CDR3 DNA: TGTGCCAGCAGTGAATCTACGGACACTAGCACAGATACGCAGTATTTT